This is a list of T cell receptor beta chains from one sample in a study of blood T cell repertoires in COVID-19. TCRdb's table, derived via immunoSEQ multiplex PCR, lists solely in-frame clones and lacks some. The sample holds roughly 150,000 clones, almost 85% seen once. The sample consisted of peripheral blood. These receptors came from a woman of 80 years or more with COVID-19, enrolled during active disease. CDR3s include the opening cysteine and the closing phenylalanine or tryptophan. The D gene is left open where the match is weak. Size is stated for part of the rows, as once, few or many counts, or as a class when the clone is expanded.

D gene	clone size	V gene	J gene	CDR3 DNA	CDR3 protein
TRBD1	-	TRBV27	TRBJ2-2	TGTGCCAGCAGTTTCTTCAGGGGGCTTGACACCGGGGAGCTGTTTTTT	CASSFFRGLDTGELFF
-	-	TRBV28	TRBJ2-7	TGTGCCAGCAACACACCCCAGGGTCACTTCTACGAGCAGTACTTC	CASNTPQGHFYEQYF
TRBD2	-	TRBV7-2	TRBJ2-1	TGTGCCAGCAGCTTATTTGGGACTAGCGGGGGGTTGGCGGGTGAGCAGTTCTTC	CASSLFGTSGGLAGEQFF
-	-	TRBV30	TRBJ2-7	TGTGCCTGGAGTGTAGGGGGGGCAGCCGTCTACGAGCAGTACTTC	CAWSVGGAAVYEQYF
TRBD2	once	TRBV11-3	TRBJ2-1	TGTGCCAGCAGCTTTCGACTAGCGGGGGGGCTCCATGAGCAGTTCTTC	CASSFRLAGGLHEQFF
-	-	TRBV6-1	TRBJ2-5	TGTGCCAGCAGTGAGGCTTTTGAGACCCAGTACTTC	CASSEAFETQYF
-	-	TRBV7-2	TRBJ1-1	TGTGCCAGCAGCTCGCGACAGGCGTCAGGGGACACTGAAGCTTTCTTT	CASSSRQASGDTEAFF
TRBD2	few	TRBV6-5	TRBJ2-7	TGTGCCAGCAGTTACACGGGACTAGGAGCCGACGAGCAGTACTTC	CASSYTGLGADEQYF
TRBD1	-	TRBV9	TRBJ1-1	TGTGCCAGCAGCTTCGGACAGGGGAACACTGAAGCTTTCTTT	CASSFGQGNTEAFF
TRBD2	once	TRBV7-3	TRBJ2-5	TGTGCCAGCAGCCTCCAAGGGGCGGGAGCTTTGGAGACCCAGTACTTC	CASSLQGAGALETQYF
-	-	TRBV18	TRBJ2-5	TGTGCCAGCTCACCGAGACAGCCCCAAGAGACCCAGTACTTC	CASSPRQPQETQYF
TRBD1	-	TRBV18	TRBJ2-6	TGTGCCAGCTCAGCGAGACGACAGGGGGCGCAAGGGGCCAACGTCCTGACTTTC	CASSARRQGAQGANVLTF
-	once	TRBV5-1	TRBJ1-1	TGCGCCAGCAGCTTGGAGTGGGGAGCCAACACTGAAGCTTTCTTT	CASSLEWGANTEAFF
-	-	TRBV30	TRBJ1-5	TGTGCCTGGAGTGTTCCCGGGAACAATCAGCCCCAGCATTTT	CAWSVPGNNQPQHF
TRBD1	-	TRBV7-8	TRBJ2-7	TGTGCCAGCAGCTTCGCCGGGACAGGCACCTACGAGCAGTACTTC	CASSFAGTGTYEQYF
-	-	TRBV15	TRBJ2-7	TGTGCCACCAGCAGAGCACGGAGGGGGGGCGAAGAGCAGTACTTC	CATSRARRGGEEQYF
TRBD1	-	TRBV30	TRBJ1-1	TGTGCCTGGCAACGGGACAGGGCGGGCACTGAAGCTTTCTTT	CAWQRDRAGTEAFF
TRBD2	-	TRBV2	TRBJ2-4	TGTGCCAGCAGTGCCCATAGCGGGAACATTCAGTACTTC	CASSAHSGNIQYF
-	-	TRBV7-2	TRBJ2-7	TGTGCCAGCAGGGGATATTCCAGGGGCGAGCAGTACTTC	CASRGYSRGEQYF
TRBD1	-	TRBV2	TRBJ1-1	TGTGCCAGCAGATTGACAGGGGGCGGTACTGAAGCTTTCTTT	CASRLTGGGTEAFF
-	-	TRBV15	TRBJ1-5	TGTGCCACCAGCAGAGCACTGGACAGCTACAATCAGCCCCAGCATTTT	CATSRALDSYNQPQHF